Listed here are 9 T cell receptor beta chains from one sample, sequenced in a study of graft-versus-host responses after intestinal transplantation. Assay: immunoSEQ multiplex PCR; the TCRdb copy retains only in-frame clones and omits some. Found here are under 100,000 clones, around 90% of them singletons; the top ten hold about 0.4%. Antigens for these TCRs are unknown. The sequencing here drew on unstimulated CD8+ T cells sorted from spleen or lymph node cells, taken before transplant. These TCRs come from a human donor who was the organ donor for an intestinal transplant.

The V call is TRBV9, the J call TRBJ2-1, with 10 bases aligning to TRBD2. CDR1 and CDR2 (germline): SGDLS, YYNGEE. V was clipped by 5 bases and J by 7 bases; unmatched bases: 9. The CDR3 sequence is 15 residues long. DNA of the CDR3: TGTGCCAGCAGTTCAAGCGGGGGGGCAAGGAATGAGCAGTTCTTC. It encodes CASSSSGGARNEQFF. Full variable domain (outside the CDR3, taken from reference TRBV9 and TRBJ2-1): DSGVTQTPKHLITATGQRVTLRCSPRSGDLSVYWYQQSLDQGLQFLIQYYNGEERAKGNILERFSAQQFPDLHSELNLSSLELGDSALYFCASSSSGGARNEQFFGPGTRLTVL.

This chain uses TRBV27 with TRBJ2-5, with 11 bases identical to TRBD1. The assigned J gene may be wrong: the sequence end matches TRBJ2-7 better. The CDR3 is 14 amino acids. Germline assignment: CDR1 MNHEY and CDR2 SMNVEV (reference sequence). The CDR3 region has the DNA TGTGCCAGCAGTGGGACAGGGGGAGCCTACGAGCAGTACTTC. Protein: CASSGTGGAYEQYF.

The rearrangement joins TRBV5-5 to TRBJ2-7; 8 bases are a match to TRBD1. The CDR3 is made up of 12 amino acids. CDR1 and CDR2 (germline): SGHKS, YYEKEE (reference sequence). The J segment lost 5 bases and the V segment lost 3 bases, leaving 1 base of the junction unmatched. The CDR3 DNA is TGTGCCAGCAGCTCGACAGGGGACGAGCAGTACTTC. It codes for CASSSTGDEQYF.

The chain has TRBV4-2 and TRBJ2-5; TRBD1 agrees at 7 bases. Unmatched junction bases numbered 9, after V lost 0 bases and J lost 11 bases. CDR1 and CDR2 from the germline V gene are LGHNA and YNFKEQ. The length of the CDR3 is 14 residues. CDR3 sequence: CASSQDGTAWEQYF. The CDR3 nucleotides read TGTGCCAGCAGCCAAGATGGGACAGCATGGGAGCAGTACTTC.

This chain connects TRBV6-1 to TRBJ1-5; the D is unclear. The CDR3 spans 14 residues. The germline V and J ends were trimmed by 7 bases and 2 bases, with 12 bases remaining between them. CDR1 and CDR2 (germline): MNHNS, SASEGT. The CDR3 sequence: CASMREYGNQPQHF. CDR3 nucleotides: TGTGCCAGCATGCGCGAATACGGCAATCAGCCCCAGCATTTT.

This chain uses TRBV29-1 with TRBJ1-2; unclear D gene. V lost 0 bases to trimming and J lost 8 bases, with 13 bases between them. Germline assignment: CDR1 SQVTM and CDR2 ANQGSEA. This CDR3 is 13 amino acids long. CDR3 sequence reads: CSVEDPAGWGYTF. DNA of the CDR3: TGCAGCGTTGAAGATCCCGCGGGCTGGGGCTACACCTTC.

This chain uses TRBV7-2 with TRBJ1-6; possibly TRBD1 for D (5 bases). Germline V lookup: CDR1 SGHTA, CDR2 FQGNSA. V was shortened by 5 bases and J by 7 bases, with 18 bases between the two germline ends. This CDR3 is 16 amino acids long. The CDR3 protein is CASSPKARVGNSPLHF. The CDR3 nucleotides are TGTGCCAGCAGCCCCAAAGCCAGGGTAGGCAATTCACCCCTCCACTTT. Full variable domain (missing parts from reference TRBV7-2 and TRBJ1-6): GAGVSQSPSNKVTEKGKDVELRCDPISGHTALYWYRQSLGQGLEFLIYFQGNSAPDKSGLPSDRFSAERTGGSVSTLTIQRTQQEDSAVYLCASSPKARVGNSPLHFGNGTRLTVT.

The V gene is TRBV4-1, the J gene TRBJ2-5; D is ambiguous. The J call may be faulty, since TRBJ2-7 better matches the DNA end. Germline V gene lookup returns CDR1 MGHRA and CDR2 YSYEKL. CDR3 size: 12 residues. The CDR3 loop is CASSRSGREQYF. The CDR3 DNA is TGCGCCAGCAGCCGAAGTGGGCGCGAGCAGTACTTC.

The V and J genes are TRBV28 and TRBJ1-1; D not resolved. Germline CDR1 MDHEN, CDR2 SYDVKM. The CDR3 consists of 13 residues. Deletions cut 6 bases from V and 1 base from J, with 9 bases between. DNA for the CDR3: TGTGCCAGCAGCGGAGTGTGGAACACTGAAGCTTTCTTT. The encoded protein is CASSGVWNTEAFF. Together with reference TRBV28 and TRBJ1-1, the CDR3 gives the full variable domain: DVKVTQSSRYLVKRTGEKVFLECVQDMDHENMFWYRQDPGLGLRLIYFSYDVKMKEKGDIPEGYSVSREKKERFSLILESASTNQTSMYLCASSGVWNTEAFFGQGTRLTVV.